One T cell receptor (beta chain) is described in this entry. The antigen remains undetermined. Here immunoSEQ multiplex PCR was the method, and the copy in TCRdb shows in-frame clones only, minus some. The sample gives 29,000 or so clones, approximately 90% of which show up once; 10% to 15% is in the top ten. The entry originates in a study of T cells in localized non-small cell lung cancer. Whole-study findings and limits: An association was observed between higher blood T cell density and longer overall survival.

The CDR3 covers 14 residues. Trimming pared 0 bases from V and 5 bases from J, leaving 10 bases between. Germline CDR1 SGHDN, CDR2 FVKESK. The TCR sequence derives from a female donor at least 60 years old with stage III squamous cell lung carcinoma. The sample here was peripheral blood, taken before any cancer treatment. The chain is built from TRBV14 and TRBJ1-2; D gene uncertain. The CDR3, as DNA: TGTGCCAGCAGCCAAGATCAGATCGTATATGGCTACACCTTC. Protein product: CASSQDQIVYGYTF.